Reported below is one T cell receptor beta chain. The CDR3 is made up of 15 amino acids. V lost 5 bases and J 3 bases, leaving 17 bases between the germline ends. Germline V gives CDR1 SGHAT, CDR2 FQNNGV. The entry originates in a study of blood T cells in healthy people across ages. Through a sample-barcoded 5' primer and a J-beta primer mix, a second PCR was run for 7 to 11 cycles. TCRdb reprocessed the 5' RACE reads with MiXCR, giving one entry per CDR3 protein. Among 500,000 to 550,000 distinct CDR3 sequences listed, less than 25% were seen once. The same specimen was also included in a second study, on T cells of mothers and their children.

The sample taken for sequencing was blood. The sequence was obtained from a boy younger than 18 in good health. The chain has TRBV11-2 and TRBJ2-7; D is perhaps TRBD2 (6 bases). CDR3 sequence (DNA): TGTGCCAGCAGCCCAGGGTCCCAGGACTACTACGAGCAGTACTTC. Amino acid sequence: CASSPGSQDYYEQYF. The whole variable domain, remainder taken from reference TRBV11-2 and TRBJ2-7, is EAGVAQSPRYKIIEKRQSVAFWCNPISGHATLYWYQQILGQGPKLLIQFQNNGVVDDSQLPKDRFSAERLKGVDSTLKIQPAKLEDSAVYLCASSPGSQDYYEQYFGPGTRLTVT.